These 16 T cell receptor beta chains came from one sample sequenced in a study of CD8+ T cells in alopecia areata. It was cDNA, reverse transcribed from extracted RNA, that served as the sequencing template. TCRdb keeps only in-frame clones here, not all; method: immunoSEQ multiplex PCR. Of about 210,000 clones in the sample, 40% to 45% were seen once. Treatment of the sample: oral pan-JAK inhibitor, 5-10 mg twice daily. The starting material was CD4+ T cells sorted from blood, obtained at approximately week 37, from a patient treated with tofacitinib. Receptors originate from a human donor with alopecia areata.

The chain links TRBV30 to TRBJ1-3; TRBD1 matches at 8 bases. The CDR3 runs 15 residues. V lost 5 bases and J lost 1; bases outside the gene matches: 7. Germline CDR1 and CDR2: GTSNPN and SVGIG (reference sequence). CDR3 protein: CAWAFRTGSGNTIYF. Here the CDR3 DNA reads TGTGCCTGGGCGTTCCGGACAGGGTCTGGAAACACCATATATTTT.

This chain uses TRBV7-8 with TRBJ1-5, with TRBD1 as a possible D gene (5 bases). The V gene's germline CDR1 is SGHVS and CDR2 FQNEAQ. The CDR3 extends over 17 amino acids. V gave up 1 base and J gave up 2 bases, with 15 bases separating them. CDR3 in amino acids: CASSLGRGIGGNQPQHF. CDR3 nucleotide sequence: TGTGCCAGCAGCTTAGGCCGGGGGATCGGGGGCAATCAGCCCCAGCATTTT.

Here the CDR3 DNA reads TGTGCCAGCAGCCGCACGGGCGGAACCTACGAGCAGTACTTC. Its translation: CASSRTGGTYEQYF. The J gene is TRBJ2-7, the V gene TRBV7-9; D is unclear. Germline CDR1 and CDR2: SEHNR and FQNEAQ (reference sequence). The V gene lost 5 bases and the J gene lost 2 bases, with 13 bases spanning the gap. The CDR3 extends over 14 amino acids.

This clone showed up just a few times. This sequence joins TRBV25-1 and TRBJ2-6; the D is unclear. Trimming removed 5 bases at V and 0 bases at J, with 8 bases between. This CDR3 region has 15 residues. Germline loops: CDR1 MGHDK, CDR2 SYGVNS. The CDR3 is CASSPRNSGANVLTF. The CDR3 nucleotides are TGTGCCAGCAGTCCCCGAAACTCTGGGGCCAACGTCCTGACTTTC.

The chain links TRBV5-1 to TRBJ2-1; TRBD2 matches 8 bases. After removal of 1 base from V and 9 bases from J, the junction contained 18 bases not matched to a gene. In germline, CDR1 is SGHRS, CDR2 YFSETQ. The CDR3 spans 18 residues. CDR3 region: CASSLPSSGIGLTGEQFF. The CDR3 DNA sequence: TGCGCCAGCAGCTTGCCTAGTAGCGGGATTGGTCTTACTGGTGAGCAGTTCTTC.

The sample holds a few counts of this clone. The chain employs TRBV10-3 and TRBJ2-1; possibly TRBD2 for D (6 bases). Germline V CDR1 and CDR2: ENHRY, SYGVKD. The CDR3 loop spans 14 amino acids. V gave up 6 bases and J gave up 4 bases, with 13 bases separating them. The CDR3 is CAIRTEGSYNEQFF. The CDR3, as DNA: TGTGCCATCAGGACGGAGGGATCATACAATGAGCAGTTCTTC.

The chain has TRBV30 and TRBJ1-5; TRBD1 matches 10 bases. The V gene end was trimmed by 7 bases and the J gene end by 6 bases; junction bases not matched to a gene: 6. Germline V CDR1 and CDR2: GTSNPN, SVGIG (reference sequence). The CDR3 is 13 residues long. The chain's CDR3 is CASSGQGRQPQHF. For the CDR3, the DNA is TGTGCCTCTTCGGGACAGGGGCGTCAGCCCCAGCATTTT.

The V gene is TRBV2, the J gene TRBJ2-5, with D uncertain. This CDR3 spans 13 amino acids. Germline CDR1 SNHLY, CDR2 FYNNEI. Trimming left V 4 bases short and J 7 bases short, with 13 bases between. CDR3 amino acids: CASSVGLFRTQYF. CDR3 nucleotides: TGTGCCAGCAGTGTGGGCCTATTTCGGACCCAGTACTTC.

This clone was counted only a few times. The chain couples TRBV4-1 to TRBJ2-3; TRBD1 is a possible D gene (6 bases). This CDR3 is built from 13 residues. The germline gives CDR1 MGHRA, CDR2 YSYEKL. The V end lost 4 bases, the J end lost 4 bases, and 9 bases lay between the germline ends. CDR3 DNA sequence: TGCGCCAGCAGCCGCCAGGGGCCAGATACGCAGTATTTT. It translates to CASSRQGPDTQYF.

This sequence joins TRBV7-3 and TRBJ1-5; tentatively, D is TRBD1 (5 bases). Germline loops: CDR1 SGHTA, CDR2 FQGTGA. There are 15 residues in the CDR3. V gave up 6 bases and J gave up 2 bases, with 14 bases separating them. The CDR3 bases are TGTGCCAGCAGATCAATCGGGGCCTGCAATCAGCCCCAGCATTTT. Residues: CASRSIGACNQPQHF. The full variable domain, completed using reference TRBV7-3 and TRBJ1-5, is GAGVSQTPSNKVTEKGKYVELRCDPISGHTALYWYRQSLGQGPEFLIYFQGTGAADDSGLPNDRFFAVRPEGSVSTLKIQRTERGDSAVYLCASRSIGACNQPQHFGDGTRLSIL.

This chain's CDR3 is CATSRDWQREEVDEQFF. For the CDR3, the DNA is TGTGCCACCAGCAGAGACTGGCAGCGGGAGGAGGTGGATGAGCAGTTCTTC. This sequence joins TRBV15 and TRBJ2-1, with 9 nucleotides matching TRBD2. The CDR3 loop spans 17 amino acids. Looked up from germline, CDR1 is LNHNV and CDR2 is YYDKDF (reference sequence). Trimming at V came to 0 bases and at J to 8 bases, leaving 11 bases not matched to a gene. Variable domain in full (rest from reference TRBV15 and TRBJ2-1): DAMVIQNPRYQVTQFGKPVTLSCSQTLNHNVMYWYQQKSSQAPKLLFHYYDKDFNNEADTPDNFQSRRPNTSFCFLDIRSPGLGDTAMYLCATSRDWQREEVDEQFFGPGTRLTVL.

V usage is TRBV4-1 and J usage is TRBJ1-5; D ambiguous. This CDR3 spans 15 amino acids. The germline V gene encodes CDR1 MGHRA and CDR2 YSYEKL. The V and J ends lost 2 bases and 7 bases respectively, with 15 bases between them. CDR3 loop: CASSQPDLPTQPQHF. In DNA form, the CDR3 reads TGCGCCAGCAGCCAACCTGATCTCCCCACCCAGCCCCAGCATTTT.

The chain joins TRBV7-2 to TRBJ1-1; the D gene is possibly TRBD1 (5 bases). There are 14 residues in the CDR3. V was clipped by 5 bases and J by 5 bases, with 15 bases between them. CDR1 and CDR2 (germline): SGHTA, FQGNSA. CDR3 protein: CASSPNPGLTEAFF. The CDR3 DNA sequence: TGTGCCAGCAGCCCTAATCCAGGGCTGACTGAAGCTTTCTTT.

The CDR3 nucleotides are TGCGCCAGCAGCCTGGACAGGGGTTACGCTTTCTTT. It is translated as CASSLDRGYAFF. This chain links TRBV5-1 with TRBJ1-1, with 9 nucleotides matching TRBD1. CDR1 and CDR2 (germline): SGHRS, YFSETQ. After removal of 4 bases from V and 11 bases from J, the junction contained 6 bases not matched to a gene. CDR3 size: 12 residues.

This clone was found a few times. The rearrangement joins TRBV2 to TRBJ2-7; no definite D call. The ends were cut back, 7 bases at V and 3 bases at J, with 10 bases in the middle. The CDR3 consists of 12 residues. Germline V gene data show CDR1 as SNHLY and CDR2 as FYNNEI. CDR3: CASIDRSYEQYF. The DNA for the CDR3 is TGTGCCAGCATCGACCGGAGCTACGAGCAGTACTTC.

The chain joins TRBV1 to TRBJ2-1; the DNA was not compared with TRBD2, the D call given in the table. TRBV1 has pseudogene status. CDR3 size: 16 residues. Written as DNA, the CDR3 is TGCACCAGCGGACTGGGAGACACGCAATCCTACAATGAGCAGTTCTTC. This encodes CTSGLGDTQSYNEQFF.